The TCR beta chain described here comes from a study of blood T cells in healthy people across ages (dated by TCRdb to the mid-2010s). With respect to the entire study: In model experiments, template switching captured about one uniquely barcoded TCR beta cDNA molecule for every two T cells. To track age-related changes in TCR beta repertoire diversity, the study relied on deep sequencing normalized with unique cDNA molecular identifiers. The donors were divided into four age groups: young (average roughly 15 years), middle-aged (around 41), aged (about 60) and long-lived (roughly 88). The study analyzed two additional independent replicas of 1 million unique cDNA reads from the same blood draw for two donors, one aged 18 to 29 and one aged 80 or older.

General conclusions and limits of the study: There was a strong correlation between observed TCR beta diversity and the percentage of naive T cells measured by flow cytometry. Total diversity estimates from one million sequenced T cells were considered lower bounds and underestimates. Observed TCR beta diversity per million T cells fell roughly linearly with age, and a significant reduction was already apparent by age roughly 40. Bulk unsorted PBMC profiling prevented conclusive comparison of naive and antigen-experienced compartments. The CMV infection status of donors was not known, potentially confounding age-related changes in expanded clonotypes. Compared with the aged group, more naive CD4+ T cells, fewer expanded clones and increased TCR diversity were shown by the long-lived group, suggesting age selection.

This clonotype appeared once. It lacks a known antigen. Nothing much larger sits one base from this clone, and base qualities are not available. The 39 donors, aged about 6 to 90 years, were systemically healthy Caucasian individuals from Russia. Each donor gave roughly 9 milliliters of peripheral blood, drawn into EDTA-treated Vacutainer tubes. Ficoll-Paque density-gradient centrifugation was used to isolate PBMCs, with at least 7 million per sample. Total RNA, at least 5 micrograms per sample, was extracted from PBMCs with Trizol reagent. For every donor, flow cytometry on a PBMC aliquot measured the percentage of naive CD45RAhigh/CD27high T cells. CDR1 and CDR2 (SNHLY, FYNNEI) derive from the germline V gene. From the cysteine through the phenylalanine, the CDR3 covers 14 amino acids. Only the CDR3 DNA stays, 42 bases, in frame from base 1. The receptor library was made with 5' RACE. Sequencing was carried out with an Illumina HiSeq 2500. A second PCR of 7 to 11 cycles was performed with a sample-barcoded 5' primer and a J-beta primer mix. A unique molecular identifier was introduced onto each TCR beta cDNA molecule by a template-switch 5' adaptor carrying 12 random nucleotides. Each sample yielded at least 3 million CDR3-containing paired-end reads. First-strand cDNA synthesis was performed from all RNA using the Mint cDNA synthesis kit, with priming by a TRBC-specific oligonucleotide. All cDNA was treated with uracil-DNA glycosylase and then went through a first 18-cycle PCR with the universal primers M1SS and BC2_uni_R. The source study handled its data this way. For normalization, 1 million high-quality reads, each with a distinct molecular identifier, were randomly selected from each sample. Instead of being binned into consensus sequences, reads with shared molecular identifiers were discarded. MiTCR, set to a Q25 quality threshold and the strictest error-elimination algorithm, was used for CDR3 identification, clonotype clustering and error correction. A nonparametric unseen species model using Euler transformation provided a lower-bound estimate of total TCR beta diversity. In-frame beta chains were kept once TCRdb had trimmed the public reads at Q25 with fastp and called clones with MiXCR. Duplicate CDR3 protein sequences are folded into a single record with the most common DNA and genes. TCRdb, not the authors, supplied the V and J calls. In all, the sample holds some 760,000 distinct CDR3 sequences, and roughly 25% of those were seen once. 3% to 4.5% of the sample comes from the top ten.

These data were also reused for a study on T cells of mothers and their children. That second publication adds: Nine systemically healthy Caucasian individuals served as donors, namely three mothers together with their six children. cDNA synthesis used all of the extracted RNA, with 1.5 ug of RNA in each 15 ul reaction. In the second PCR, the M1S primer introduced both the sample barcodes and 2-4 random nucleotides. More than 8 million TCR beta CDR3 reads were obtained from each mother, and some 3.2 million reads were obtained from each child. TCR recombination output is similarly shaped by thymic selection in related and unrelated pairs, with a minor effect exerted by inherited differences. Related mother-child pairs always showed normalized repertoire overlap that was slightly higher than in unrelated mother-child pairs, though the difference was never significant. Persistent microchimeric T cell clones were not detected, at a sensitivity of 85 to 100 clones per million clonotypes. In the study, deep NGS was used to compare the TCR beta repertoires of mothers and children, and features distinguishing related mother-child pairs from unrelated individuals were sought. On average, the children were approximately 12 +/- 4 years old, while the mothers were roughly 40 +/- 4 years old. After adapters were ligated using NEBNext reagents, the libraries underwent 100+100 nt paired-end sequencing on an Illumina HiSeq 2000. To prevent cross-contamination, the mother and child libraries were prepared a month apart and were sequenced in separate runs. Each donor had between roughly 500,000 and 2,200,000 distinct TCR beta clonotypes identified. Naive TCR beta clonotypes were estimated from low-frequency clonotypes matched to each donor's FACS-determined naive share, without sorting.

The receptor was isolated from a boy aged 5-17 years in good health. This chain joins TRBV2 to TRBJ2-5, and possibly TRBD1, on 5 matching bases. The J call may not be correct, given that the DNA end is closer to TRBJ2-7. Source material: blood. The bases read TGTGCCAGCAGTGAGCGGACACACTCCTACGAGCAGTACTTC. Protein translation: CASSERTHSYEQYF.